This paragraph covers one TCR beta chain sequence. The antigen remains unidentified. This entry is derived from a study of T cell responses to AZD1222 COVID-19 vaccine. Notes on the study in general: Distributed over spike, vaccine-associated CD4 TCRs predominated at 160-218 and 743-854. Spike-specific TCR breadth rose after two AZD1222 doses, and depth rose as well. Unmutated regions of variants are reportedly targeted by nearly half of spike-specific TCRs. Clonal diversity was possibly underestimated, and the donors were mostly white British, with more females.

Germline V gene data show CDR1 as MNHEY and CDR2 as SVGAGI. This CDR3 is built from 15 residues. The data were produced by immunoSEQ multiplex PCR, yet TCRdb's version contains in-frame clones alone and is incomplete. The sample includes around 160,000 clones, about 89% of them seen just once. This specimen was peripheral blood, taken on day 0 of MenACWY control vaccination. This TCR derives from an adult in good health. The chain combines TRBV6-5 with TRBJ2-1; D may correspond to TRBD1 or TRBD2 (5 bases each). Here the CDR3 reads CGSQSPGTAYNEQFF. Written as DNA, the CDR3 is TGTGGGAGCCAGAGCCCAGGGACCGCCTACAATGAGCAGTTCTTC.